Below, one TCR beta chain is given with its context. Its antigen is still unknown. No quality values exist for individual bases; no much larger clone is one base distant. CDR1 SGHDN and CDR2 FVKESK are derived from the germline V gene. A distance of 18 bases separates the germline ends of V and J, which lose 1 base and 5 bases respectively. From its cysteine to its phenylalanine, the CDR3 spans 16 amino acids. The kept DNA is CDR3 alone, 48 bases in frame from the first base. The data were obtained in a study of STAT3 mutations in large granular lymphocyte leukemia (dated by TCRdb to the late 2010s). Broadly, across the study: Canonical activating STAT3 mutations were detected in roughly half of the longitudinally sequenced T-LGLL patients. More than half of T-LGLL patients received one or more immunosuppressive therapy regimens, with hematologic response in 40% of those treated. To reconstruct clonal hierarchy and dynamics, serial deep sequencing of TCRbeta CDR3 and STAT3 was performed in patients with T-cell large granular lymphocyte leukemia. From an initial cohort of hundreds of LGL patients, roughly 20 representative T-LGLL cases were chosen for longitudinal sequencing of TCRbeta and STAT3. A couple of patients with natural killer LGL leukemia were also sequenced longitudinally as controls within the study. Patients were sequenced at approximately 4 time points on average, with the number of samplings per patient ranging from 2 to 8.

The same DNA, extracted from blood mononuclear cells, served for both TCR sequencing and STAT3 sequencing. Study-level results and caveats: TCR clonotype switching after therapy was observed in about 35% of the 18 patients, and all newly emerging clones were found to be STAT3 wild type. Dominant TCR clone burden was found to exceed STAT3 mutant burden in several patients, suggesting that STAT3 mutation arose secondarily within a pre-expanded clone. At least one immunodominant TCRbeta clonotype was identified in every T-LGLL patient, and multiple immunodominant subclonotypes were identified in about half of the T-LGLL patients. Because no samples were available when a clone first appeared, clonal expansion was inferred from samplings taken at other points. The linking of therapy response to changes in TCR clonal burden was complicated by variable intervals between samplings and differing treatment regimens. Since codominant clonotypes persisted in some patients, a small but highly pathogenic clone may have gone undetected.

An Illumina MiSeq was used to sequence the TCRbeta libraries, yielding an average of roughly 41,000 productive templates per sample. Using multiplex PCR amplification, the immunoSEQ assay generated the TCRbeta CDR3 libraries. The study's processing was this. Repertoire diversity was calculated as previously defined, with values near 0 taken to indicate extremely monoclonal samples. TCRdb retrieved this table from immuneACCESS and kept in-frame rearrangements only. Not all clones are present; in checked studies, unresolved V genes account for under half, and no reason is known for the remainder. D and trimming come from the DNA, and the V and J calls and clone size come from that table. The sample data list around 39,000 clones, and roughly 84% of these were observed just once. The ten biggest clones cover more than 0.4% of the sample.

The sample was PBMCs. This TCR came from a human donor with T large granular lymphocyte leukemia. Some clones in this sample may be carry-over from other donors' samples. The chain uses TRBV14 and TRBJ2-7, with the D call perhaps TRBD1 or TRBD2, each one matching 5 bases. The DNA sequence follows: TGTGCCAGCAGCCAAGGTTGGGACCAGGCTGGCGACGAGCAGTACTTC. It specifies CASSQGWDQAGDEQYF.